This TCR beta chain is drawn from a study of T cells after yellow fever vaccination. V shed 5 bases, J shed 3 bases, and the junction held 5 bases outside the gene matches. The germline V gene encodes CDR1 SGHRS and CDR2 YFSETQ. The CDR3 runs 14 residues. This clonotype was seen a handful of times. Its antigen is not identified. In TCRdb, the 5' RACE reads were re-called with MiXCR into one record per CDR3 protein. The top ten hold roughly 18% of the sample, which has hundreds of thousands of distinct CDR3 sequences, around a tenth seen once. Findings of the study overall: Clonotypes found in both CD4 and CD8 compartments made up a small share. Most clones from primary vaccination were detected again post-booster (around 95% CD4, roughly 90% CD8). Repertoires sorted by FACS could include abundant clonotypes that are contaminants from the bulk population.

The genes are TRBV5-1 and TRBJ2-1, with 7 bases that match TRBD1. The material was PBMCs, obtained on the day of the first yellow fever vaccination. The TCR comes from a man younger than 35 who received the YFV17D yellow fever vaccine. CDR3 loop: CASRIQGRYNEQFF. The CDR3 DNA is TGCGCCAGCAGGATACAGGGGCGCTACAATGAGCAGTTCTTC.